This T cell receptor beta chain comes out of a study of OX40 agonist ivuxolimab in advanced cancers. Study as a whole: At doses from 0.01 to 10 mg/kg, patients were given intravenous ivuxolimab every 2 weeks. Allowance was made for prior anti-PD-1, anti-PD-L1 or anti-CTLA-4 therapy, and 35% to 40% had some. General study results and limits: There were, on average, more expanded clones in CD8+ T cells than in CD4+. Some of the lowest clonal expansion was seen in partial responders at 0.1-3.0 mg/kg.

Measured with immunoSEQ multiplex PCR; TCRdb has only the in-frame clones, and not every one. In the table there are 60,000 to 90,000 clones, roughly 90% of which are singletons. Between the trimmed V and J ends, which lost 3 bases and 4 bases, there was a span of 20 bases. Germline assignment: CDR1 SGHNT and CDR2 YYREEE (reference sequence). This CDR3 is built from 17 residues. As concerns this clone: Antigen: not known.

The sample was CD4+ or CD8+ T cells sorted from blood, taken in a trial of the OX40 agonist ivuxolimab. The V call is TRBV5-4, the J call TRBJ2-1, with a weak D call TRBD2 (7 bases). This TCR came from an adult with an advanced solid tumor such as melanoma, head and neck, liver or kidney cancer. The CDR3 DNA reads as TGTGCCAGCAGCTCGGGGGGCGGCGGGGGACTATACAATGAGCAGTTCTTC. As protein: CASSSGGGGGLYNEQFF.